The T cell receptor (beta chain) under discussion was sequenced for a study of T cell responses to AZD1222 COVID-19 vaccine. The assay was immunoSEQ multiplex PCR, and TCRdb's table has in-frame clones only and misses some. The sample carries 90,000 to 100,000 clones, roughly 87% recorded once. From germline, CDR1 is MNHEY and CDR2 SMNVEV (reference sequence). The length of the CDR3 is 14 residues. Trimming left V 0 bases short and J 7 bases short, with 10 bases between. The clonotype originates from an adult in good health. The source was peripheral blood, collected on day 0 of AZD1222 vaccination. The chain carries TRBV27 and TRBJ2-1, with D uncertain. CDR3 residues: CASSLSRLDNEQFF. CDR3 DNA: TGTGCCAGCAGTTTATCGAGGTTGGATAATGAGCAGTTCTTC.